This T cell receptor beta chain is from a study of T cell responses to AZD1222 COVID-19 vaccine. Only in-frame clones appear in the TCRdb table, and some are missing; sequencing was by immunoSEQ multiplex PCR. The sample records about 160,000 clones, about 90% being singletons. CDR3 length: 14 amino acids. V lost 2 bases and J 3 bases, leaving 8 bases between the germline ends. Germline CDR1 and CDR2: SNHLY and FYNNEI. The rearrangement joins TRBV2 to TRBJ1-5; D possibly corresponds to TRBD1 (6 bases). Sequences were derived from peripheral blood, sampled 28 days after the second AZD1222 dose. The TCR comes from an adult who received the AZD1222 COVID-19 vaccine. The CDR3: CASSEQGINQPQHF. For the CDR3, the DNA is TGTGCCAGCAGTGAACAGGGGATCAATCAGCCCCAGCATTTT.